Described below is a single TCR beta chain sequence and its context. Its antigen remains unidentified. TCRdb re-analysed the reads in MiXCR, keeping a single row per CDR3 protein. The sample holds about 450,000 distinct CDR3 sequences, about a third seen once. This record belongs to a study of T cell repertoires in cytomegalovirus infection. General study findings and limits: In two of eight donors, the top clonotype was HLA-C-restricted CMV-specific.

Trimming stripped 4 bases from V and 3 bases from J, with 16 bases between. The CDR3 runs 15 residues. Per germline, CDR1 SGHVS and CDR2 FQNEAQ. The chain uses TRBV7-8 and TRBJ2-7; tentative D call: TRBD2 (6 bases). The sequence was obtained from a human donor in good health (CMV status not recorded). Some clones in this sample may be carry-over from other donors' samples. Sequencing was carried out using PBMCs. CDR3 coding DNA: TGTGCCAGCAGCTCCTTCGGGGGTGGGGACTACGAGCAGTACTTC. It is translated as CASSSFGGGDYEQYF.